This T cell receptor beta chain was sequenced during a study of blood T cell repertoires in COVID-19. Assay: immunoSEQ multiplex PCR; the TCRdb copy retains only in-frame clones and omits some. The sample comprises hundreds of thousands of clones, around nine tenths of which are singletons, and around 9.5% rests with the top ten. This CDR3 is built from 15 residues. Per the germline V gene, CDR1 is SEHNR and CDR2 is FQNEAQ (reference sequence). J gave up 4 bases and V 4 bases, and 3 bases lay outside the gene matches. In Cohort 3, a recovered donor had either two negative PCRs, clearance, or symptom resolution.

This TCR was recovered from a woman aged 40 to 50 who had recovered from COVID-19. The J gene is TRBJ2-1, the V gene TRBV7-9, with 11 positions matching TRBD2. Sequences were obtained from PBMCs or T cells enriched from blood (not recorded which). The DNA of the CDR3 is TGTGCCAGCAGCTCGGGACTAGCGGATTACAATGAGCAGTTCTTC. Translation gives CASSSGLADYNEQFF.